This T cell receptor (beta chain) came from a study of early T cells in non-severe SARS-CoV-2 infection. General study results and limits: Sequences matched to VDJdb favored anti-spike CD8 responses, while private and CD4 specificities were missed.

The CDR3 contains 15 residues. Germline V CDR1 and CDR2: LNHNV, YYDKDF (reference sequence). The V gene end was trimmed by 1 base and the J gene end by 4 bases; junction bases not matched to a gene: 7. Unique molecular identifiers (one per individual cDNA molecule) were attached. TCRdb passed the 5' RACE reads through MiXCR, listing each CDR3 protein once. Of about 68,000 distinct CDR3 sequences listed, 12% were seen once; the top ten hold around 1.7%. This clonotype was picked up many times. As yet, its antigen is unknown. The chain carries TRBV15 and TRBJ2-7; TRBD1 matches 7 bases. This TCR was recovered from an adult who was a healthcare worker with PCR-confirmed SARS-CoV-2 infection or an uninfected control (not recorded which). The sequenced sample was whole blood. CDR3 coding DNA: TGTGCCACCAGCAGAGCTCGACAGGGCTTTTACGAGCAGTACTTC. This sequence encodes CATSRARQGFYEQYF.